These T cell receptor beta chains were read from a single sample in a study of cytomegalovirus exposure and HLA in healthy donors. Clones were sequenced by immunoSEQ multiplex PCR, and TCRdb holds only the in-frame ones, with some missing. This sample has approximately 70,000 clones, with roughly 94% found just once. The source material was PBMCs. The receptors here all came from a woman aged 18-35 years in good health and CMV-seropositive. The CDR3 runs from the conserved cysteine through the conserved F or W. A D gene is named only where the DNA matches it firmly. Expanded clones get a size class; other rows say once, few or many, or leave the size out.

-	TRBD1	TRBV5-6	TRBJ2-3	CASSYPPGQGFDTQYF	TGTGCCAGCAGCTACCCGCCGGGACAGGGGTTCGATACGCAGTATTTT
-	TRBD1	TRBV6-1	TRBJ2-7	CASSGDRALYEQYF	TGTGCCAGCAGTGGGGACAGGGCCCTCTACGAGCAGTACTTC
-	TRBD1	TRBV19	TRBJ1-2	CASSTLGQGAFGRGYTF	TGTGCCAGTAGTACCCTGGGACAGGGGGCATTCGGAAGGGGCTACACCTTC
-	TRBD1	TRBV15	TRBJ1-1	CATSRSAGGHTEAFF	TGTGCCACCAGCCGATCGGCAGGGGGACACACTGAAGCTTTCTTT
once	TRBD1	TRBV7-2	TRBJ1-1	CASSLRQGNTEAFF	TGTGCCAGCAGCCTAAGACAGGGGAACACTGAAGCTTTCTTT
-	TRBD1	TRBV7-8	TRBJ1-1	CASSPDRGSSNTEAFF	TGTGCCAGCAGCCCGGACAGGGGCTCGTCGAACACTGAAGCTTTCTTT
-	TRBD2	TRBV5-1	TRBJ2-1	CASSLRGGSYNEQFF	TGCGCCAGCAGCTTGCGCGGGGGGTCCTACAATGAGCAGTTCTTC
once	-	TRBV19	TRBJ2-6	CASSMGRLAPNSGANVLTF	TGTGCCAGTAGTATGGGTCGGCTAGCGCCAAACTCTGGGGCCAACGTCCTGACTTTC
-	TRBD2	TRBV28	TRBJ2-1	CASTILSGGAYNEQFF	TGTGCCAGCACAATCTTAAGCGGGGGGGCGTACAATGAGCAGTTCTTC
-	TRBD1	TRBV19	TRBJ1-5	CASSRDRGSNQPQHF	TGTGCCAGTAGTAGAGACAGGGGGAGCAATCAGCCCCAGCATTTT
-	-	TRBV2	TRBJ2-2	CASRDSKNTGELFF	TGTGCCAGCAGGGACTCGAAGAACACCGGGGAGCTGTTTTTT
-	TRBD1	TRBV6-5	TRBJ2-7	CASRVDRVNHEQYF	TGTGCCAGCAGGGTGGACAGGGTTAACCACGAGCAGTACTTC
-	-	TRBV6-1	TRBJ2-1	CASSARRAAEQFF	TGTGCCAGCAGTGCGCGGAGGGCCGCTGAGCAGTTCTTC
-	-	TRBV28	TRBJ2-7	CASRTGGLAYEQYF	TGTGCCAGCAGGACAGGGGGACTAGCCTACGAGCAGTACTTC
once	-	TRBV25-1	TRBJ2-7	CASSSDSYEQYF	TGTGCCAGCAGCTCGGACAGCTACGAGCAGTACTTC
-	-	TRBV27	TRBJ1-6	CASSLTGRRSSPLHF	TGTGCCAGCAGTTTAACAGGACGGAGAAGTTCACCCCTCCACTTT
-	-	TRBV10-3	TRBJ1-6	CAISEYQGLPPLHF	TGTGCCATCAGTGAGTATCAGGGACTACCACCCCTCCACTTT
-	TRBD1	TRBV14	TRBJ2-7	CASSRYPPGTGGYEQYF	TGTGCCAGCAGCCGATACCCCCCCGGGACAGGGGGTTACGAGCAGTACTTC
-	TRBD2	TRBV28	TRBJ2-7	CASRGTSGRIGVYEQYF	TGTGCCAGCAGAGGGACTAGCGGGAGAATCGGGGTGTACGAGCAGTACTTC
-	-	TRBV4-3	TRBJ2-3	CASSQSQGMGSTDTQYF	TGCGCCAGCAGCCAATCACAGGGAATGGGAAGCACAGATACGCAGTATTTT